Included here is one T cell receptor (beta chain) sequence, with context. Its target is not known. One end of the junction is discordant with germline, which a read error may explain. These data originate in a study of identical twins. Every one of the donors was a healthy Caucasian. TCRdb re-analysed the 5' RACE reads in MiXCR, keeping a single row per CDR3 protein. The sample holds about 690,000 distinct CDR3 sequences, approximately 21% seen once. Germline assignment: CDR1 MNHEY and CDR2 SVGAGI. The CDR3 consists of 13 residues. Findings and limits, study-wide: Within cord blood, abundant beta clonotypes carried fewer insertions, but memory repertoires showed no such trend.

This same sample was also taken into another study, of T cells expressing NK-cell markers. As reported in that work: Also leading the CD3+CD56-NKG2C+ fraction in a handful of donors were these clonotypes.

Sequences were obtained from PBMCs. This sequence originates from a woman younger than 30 in good health. The genes are TRBV6-5 and TRBJ2-1; perhaps D is TRBD1 or TRBD2 (5 bases each). The CDR3 spells CASSYQAGTPYLF. CDR3 coding DNA: TGTGCCAGCAGTTACCAGGCCGGGACGCCCTACCTCTTC.